Listed below are T cell receptor beta chains from one sample, sequenced in a study of T cells expressing NK-cell markers. TCRdb re-called the 5' RACE reads; every CDR3 protein appears as one record, without DNA. This repertoire includes some 390,000 distinct CDR3 sequences. Sequenced input: blood T cells: a sorted CD56 or NKG2C T cell subset, CD4+ or CD8+ T cells, or bulk PBMC T cells (not recorded which). These receptors all come from a woman between 50 and 59 years old in good health. Each CDR3 is given with its conserved first and last residue. The order of the fields is V gene, J gene, CDR3 protein.

>TRBV27|TRBJ1-1
CASSPPVGTEAFF
>TRBV6-5|TRBJ2-3
CASGTGWSDTQYF
>TRBV6-2/TRBV6-3|TRBJ2-2
CASAGLTGTGELFF
>TRBV7-8|TRBJ1-5
CASSLVGLPAVRNQPQHF
>TRBV12-3/TRBV12-4|TRBJ1-2
CASSLRTGARRYTF
>TRBV7-9|TRBJ2-1
CASGVTNNEQFF
>TRBV5-1|TRBJ2-5
CASSLAGTDGGTQYF
>TRBV5-1|TRBJ1-4
CASSLTAATNEKLFF
>TRBV12-3/TRBV12-4|TRBJ1-1
CATRRIAEAFF
>TRBV7-2|TRBJ2-2
CASSSGTIYPGELFF
>TRBV3-1|TRBJ1-1
CASSQDSLRLEAFF
>TRBV5-5|TRBJ2-1
CASSPRGETYNEQFF
>TRBV7-3|TRBJ2-1
CASSLNGRPENEQFF
>TRBV12-3/TRBV12-4|TRBJ1-1
CASSLLGWTEAFF
>TRBV5-1|TRBJ2-1
CAIQGLASHNEQFF
>TRBV4-2|TRBJ2-5
CASSQDLAGGGETQYF
>TRBV10-2|TRBJ2-1
CASSTGHVANEQFF
>TRBV12-3/TRBV12-4|TRBJ1-4
CASSSFAEKLFF
>TRBV27|TRBJ1-2
CASSFRDSGYGYTF
>TRBV20-1|TRBJ2-3
CSARDGSGSSDTQYF
>TRBV15|TRBJ2-6
CATSGSSGRAGANVLTF
>TRBV5-6|TRBJ2-2
CASSSLGTPSNTGELFF
>TRBV12-3/TRBV12-4|TRBJ2-2
CASSGAGRSTGELFF
>TRBV5-1|TRBJ2-2
CASNVGAVNTGELFF
>TRBV20-1|TRBJ1-5
CSARGSGAPQPQHF
>TRBV24-1|TRBJ2-1
CATRGLAGLNEQFF
>TRBV25-1|TRBJ1-1
CASSEWRTVEAFF
>TRBV27|TRBJ1-1
CASSLKQGGPVEAFF
>TRBV19|TRBJ1-2
CASHKDGHNYGYTF
>TRBV3-1|TRBJ1-1
CASSPYRNMNTEAFF
>TRBV6-6|TRBJ2-7
CASRLTGTAYEQYF
>TRBV12-3/TRBV12-4|TRBJ1-2
CASSLLEGKANYGYTF
>TRBV20-1|TRBJ2-1
CSARYWGTSGRARNNEQFF
>TRBV2|TRBJ2-1
CASSSSGTTYNEQFF